This passage covers 22 T cell receptor beta chains from one sample sequenced in a study of T cell responses to AZD1222 COVID-19 vaccine. Method: immunoSEQ multiplex PCR; TCRdb's copy keeps in-frame clones and lacks some. The table includes some 97,000 clones, 85% to 95% detected once. The sample in question was peripheral blood, obtained on day 0 of AZD1222 vaccination. These receptors were taken from an adult in good health.

V usage is TRBV6-5 and J usage is TRBJ2-1, with D uncertain. The CDR3 has 12 residues. Trimming left V 10 bases short and J 12 bases short, with 19 bases between. CDR1 and CDR2 from the germline V gene are MNHEY and SVGAGI. The CDR3 loop reads CATSFVVLLQFF. The CDR3 DNA is TGTGCCACATCCTTCGTAGTTCTCCTGCAGTTCTTC.

V gene TRBV5-6 combines with J gene TRBJ2-1; possible D gene TRBD1, 5 bases. The CDR3 is made up of 16 amino acids. V dropped 4 bases and J dropped 0 bases, with 14 bases sitting between them. From germline, CDR1 is SGHDT and CDR2 YYEEEE. In DNA form, the CDR3 reads TGTGCCAGCAGCGTTCGACGACAGAGCTCCTACAATGAGCAGTTCTTC. Encoded protein: CASSVRRQSSYNEQFF.

The genes are TRBV7-2 and TRBJ1-1; D is perhaps TRBD1 (5 bases). The V end lost 3 bases, the J end lost 0 bases, and 11 bases lay between the germline ends. Germline values: CDR1 SGHTA, CDR2 FQGNSA. CDR3 length: 15 amino acids. The CDR3 nucleotides read TGTGCCAGCAGCTTGGGGCAGGGTATGAACACTGAAGCTTTCTTT. This sequence encodes CASSLGQGMNTEAFF.

The CDR3 DNA reads as TGTGCCAGCAGCCCCCGCCCAGTGGGACAGGCCGAAGCTTTCTTT. It specifies CASSPRPVGQAEAFF. The V call is TRBV7-3, the J call TRBJ1-1; 8 positions match TRBD1. The CDR3 runs 15 residues. Germline CDR1 is SGHTA and CDR2 is FQGTGA. J was trimmed by 8 bases and V by 5 bases; bases with no gene match: 13.

The rearrangement joins TRBV7-8 to TRBJ1-4; no clear D gene. V lost 4 bases to trimming and J lost 8 bases, with 11 bases between them. This CDR3 is built from 13 residues. CDR1 SGHVS and CDR2 FQNEAQ come from the germline V gene. DNA for the CDR3: TGTGCCAGCAGCTCGGGATGGGAGGAAAAACTGTTTTTT. Protein: CASSSGWEEKLFF.

The J gene is TRBJ1-2, the V gene TRBV7-9; possible D gene TRBD1, 5 bases. V dropped 8 bases and J dropped 2 bases, with 12 bases sitting between them. Germline-derived CDR1 and CDR2 are SEHNR and FQNEAQ (reference sequence). The CDR3 has 13 residues. CDR3 protein: CASGGGQNYGYTF. The CDR3 region has the DNA TGTGCCAGCGGGGGAGGGCAGAACTATGGCTACACCTTC.

The CDR3 is CASSQDGGLAAYEQYF. The CDR3 DNA follows: TGCGCCAGCAGCCAAGATGGGGGACTAGCGGCTTACGAGCAGTACTTC. The V and J genes are TRBV4-1 and TRBJ2-7; TRBD2 aligns across 11 bases. V dropped 0 bases and J dropped 4; count of bases not matched to a gene: 5. The CDR3 loop spans 16 amino acids. CDR1 and CDR2 (germline): MGHRA, YSYEKL.

The CDR3 coding sequence is TGTGCCAGCAGTCGGAAACCCTACGAGCAGTACTTC. Encoded protein: CASSRKPYEQYF. The rearrangement links TRBV28 to TRBJ2-7, with unresolved D. Germline V gene data show CDR1 as MDHEN and CDR2 as SYDVKM. Deletions cut 5 bases from V and 2 bases from J, with 7 bases between. The CDR3 has 12 amino acids.

The chain uses TRBV28 and TRBJ1-6, with D uncertain. The V gene's germline CDR1 is MDHEN and CDR2 SYDVKM. The CDR3 extends over 12 amino acids. The ends were cut back, 3 bases at V and 9 bases at J, with 6 bases in the middle. In DNA form, the CDR3 reads TGTGCCAGCAGTTTCAGCCCTTCACCCCTCCACTTT. It codes for CASSFSPSPLHF.

Here the CDR3 DNA reads TGTGCCAGCAGTCTACGTCCCGGGACAGGGCCGAACACTGAAGCTTTCTTT. Translating gives CASSLRPGTGPNTEAFF. The chain employs TRBV6-6 and TRBJ1-1, with 9 nucleotides matching TRBD1. Per germline, CDR1 MNHNY and CDR2 SVGAGI (reference sequence). The CDR3 sequence is 17 residues long. The junction had 11 bases not matched to a gene; V was cut back by 5 bases and J by 1 base.

The V and J genes are TRBV27 and TRBJ1-5; weak D call: TRBD1 (6 bases). CDR1 and CDR2 (germline): MNHEY, SMNVEV (reference sequence). V was trimmed by 8 bases and J by 2 bases, leaving 16 bases between them. The CDR3 runs 15 residues. In nucleotides, the CDR3 is TGTGCCAGCTCATTGGAGGGGGAAGGCAATCAGCCCCAGCATTTT. Its protein is CASSLEGEGNQPQHF.

V gene TRBV7-3 combines with J gene TRBJ2-2; perhaps D is TRBD1 or TRBD2 (6 bases each). CDR3 size: 16 residues. Trimming shortened V by 4 bases and J by 4 bases, and 16 bases separated the two germline ends. Germline CDR1 and CDR2: SGHTA and FQGTGA. CDR3 nucleotides: TGTGCCAGCAGCTCCCCCGGGGGCCCCAGCACCGGGGAGCTGTTTTTT. Translation gives CASSSPGGPSTGELFF.

The chain is built from TRBV6-1 and TRBJ1-5; D remains ambiguous. CDR1 and CDR2 from the germline V gene are MNHNS and SASEGT. Trimming pared 3 bases from V and 2 bases from J, leaving 8 bases between. This CDR3 is 14 amino acids long. CDR3 DNA: TGTGCCAGCAGTGAGGTGGGAGGCAATCAGCCCCAGCATTTT. Translated, it gives CASSEVGGNQPQHF.

DNA of the CDR3: TGTGCCAGCAGCCAAGATCGGGGGGAGACCCAGTACTTC. Translation: CASSQDRGETQYF. The chain combines TRBV3-1 (or the pseudogene TRBV3-2) with TRBJ2-5, with D possibly matching TRBD2 (6 bases). This CDR3 is built from 13 residues. The germline V and J ends were trimmed by 0 bases and 5 bases, with 7 bases remaining between them. Germline V gene sequence: CDR1 LGHDT, CDR2 YNNKEL (reference sequence).

This clone was picked up one time. The V call is TRBV28, the J call TRBJ1-4, with 8 bases identical to TRBD1. With 4 bases clipped from V and 4 bases from J, the junction kept 5 bases outside the gene matches. Germline CDR1 reads MDHEN; CDR2 reads SYDVKM. This CDR3 has 15 residues. The CDR3, as DNA: TGTGCCAGCAGTTCGACAGGGGCCGTTAATGAAAAACTGTTTTTT. It is translated as CASSSTGAVNEKLFF.

This chain connects TRBV12-3 or TRBV12-4 to TRBJ2-3; D gene ambiguous. The CDR3 extends over 13 amino acids. The V and J ends lost 6 bases and 7 bases respectively, with 14 bases between them. The CDR3 reads CASSHNNPHTQYF. Here the CDR3 DNA reads TGTGCCAGCAGCCACAATAACCCCCATACGCAGTATTTT.

CDR3 bases: TGTGCCACCAGCAGAGATGGGGGGTTCGACAGGGTTGGAAACACCATATATTTT. Its protein is CATSRDGGFDRVGNTIYF. The chain joins TRBV15 to TRBJ1-3; 7 positions match TRBD1. The V gene end was trimmed by 0 bases and the J gene end by 3 bases; junction bases not matched to a gene: 11. This CDR3 is built from 18 residues. CDR1 and CDR2 from the germline V gene are LNHNV and YYDKDF (reference sequence).

V gene TRBV10-1 combines with J gene TRBJ2-3, with 14 bases identical to TRBD2. There are 16 residues in the CDR3. Germline loops: CDR1 WNHNN, CDR2 SYGVQD (reference sequence). V was clipped by 3 bases and J by 5 bases; unmatched bases: 4. CDR3 region: CASSDQTSGRVDTQYF. As DNA, the CDR3 is TGCGCCAGCAGTGACCAGACTAGCGGGAGGGTAGATACGCAGTATTTT.

The chain recombines TRBV5-1 with TRBJ1-6, with D possibly matching TRBD1 (5 bases). The CDR3 has 15 residues. From germline, CDR1 is SGHRS and CDR2 YFSETQ. The V end was cut by 4 bases, the J end by 10 bases, with 18 bases between. CDR3 DNA: TGCGCCAGCAGCGCCAGGGACCGTCCAAGCTCACCCCTCCACTTT. It codes for CASSARDRPSSPLHF.

V and J are TRBV3-1 (or the pseudogene TRBV3-2) and TRBJ2-1; 7 positions agree with TRBD2. The germline gives CDR1 LGHDT, CDR2 YNNKEL (reference sequence). Germline trimming cut 0 bases from V and 4 bases from J; bases unmatched to any gene: 6. This CDR3 contains 16 residues. The chain's CDR3 is CASSQEEREPYNEQFF. The CDR3 bases are TGTGCCAGCAGCCAAGAAGAGCGGGAACCTTACAATGAGCAGTTCTTC.

The chain uses TRBV3-1 (or the pseudogene TRBV3-2) and TRBJ2-2; 8 bases line up with TRBD2. There are 15 residues in the CDR3. Germline-derived CDR1 and CDR2 are LGHDT and YNNKEL (reference sequence). Trimming removed 7 bases from V and 1 base from J; junction bases left unmatched: 5. The CDR3 loop is CASIQAGENTGELFF. The CDR3 region has the DNA TGTGCCAGCATTCAAGCGGGAGAGAACACCGGGGAGCTGTTTTTT.

This chain joins TRBV5-1 and TRBJ2-5; D may be TRBD2 (7 bases). V dropped 1 base and J dropped 1 base, with 14 bases sitting between them. The CDR3 is 16 amino acids. The germline V gene has CDR1 SGHRS and CDR2 YFSETQ. The CDR3 bases are TGCGCCAGCAGCTTGTGGAGGGGGGGCGTCCAAGAGACCCAGTACTTC. Translating gives CASSLWRGGVQETQYF.